This record covers a single T cell receptor beta chain. The antigen it recognizes is unknown. Base qualities are not at hand, and no much larger clone is one base apart. The data originate from a study of cytomegalovirus exposure and HLA in healthy donors (dated by TCRdb to the late 2010s). Background for the entire study: According to an earlier analysis of several hundred of the donors, 200 million or so T cells yielded 117 million unique TCR beta sequences and approximately 300 Gb of sequence data. Of the roughly 410 genotyped donors, 70% to 90% were placed in the genetic ancestry cluster associated with self-reported Caucasian donors. Because of strong linkage in the cohort, roughly five DR-DQ haplotypes were treated as single units for association and clustering. Among some 410 genotyped donors of the cohort, an average of around 250,000 unique TCR beta nucleotide sequences was sequenced per donor, of which about 18% were non-productive. HLA typing included class I and class II loci at four-digit resolution. An early release covering some 640 HLA-typed donors comprised approximately 300 gigabases of sequencing data and around 86 million unique TCR sequences. In the later analysis, no new phenotypic data were used to find candidate immune exposures; instead, reliance was placed on TCR beta sequences and their occurrence across donors. Besides the first cohort of about 730 subjects, a separate validation cohort made up of some 110 different subjects was used. Donor age, sex, ethnicity and CMV serostatus were collected together with the repertoire data. The study used immunosequencing to profile the T cell repertoires of approximately 690 subjects and linked those repertoires to cytomegalovirus serostatus. A later genetic analysis used genome-wide SNP genotypes for 398 of the 666 donors, treating that subset as a discovery cohort. In a later analysis, previously published TCR beta repertoires from about 670 donors were re-analyzed and high-resolution HLA genotyping was added so that TCR occurrence patterns could be studied. Typing coverage differed by locus: A, B, C, DRB1 and DQB1 were typed in about 629-630 donors, DQA1 in about 560, DPA1 in some 570, and DPB1 in roughly 470. All discovery cohort repertoires had been generated on a single sequencing platform. To decide whether each TCR beta V gene segment behaved as functional or pseudogenic, an earlier analysis of nearly 600 of the donors relied on high-throughput TCR beta sequencing. To predict cytomegalovirus infection status, the study combined high-throughput TCR immunosequencing, statistical association of individual TCRs with disease status, and machine learning. The study aimed to test whether signatures of past pathogen exposure could be identified by cataloging public T cell receptors.

The cohort comprised several hundred healthy bone marrow donors. At the time of sampling, all cohort members were nominally healthy, though unrecorded immune exposures were likely present. The donor was CMV seronegative and belonged to the group of 352 seronegative cohort members. Each donor provided a peripheral blood sample, and peripheral blood mononuclear cells were used for TCR beta sequencing. Genomic DNA was extracted from the blood cell samples with the Qiagen DNeasy Blood Extraction Kit. Taken from cysteine to phenylalanine, the CDR3 has 15 residues. The sequence is cut down to CDR3 DNA, 45 bases in frame from base 1. The germline V gene (reference sequence) sets CDR1 to SGHKS and CDR2 to YYEKEE. At the junction V is shortened by 0 bases and J by 2 bases, with 9 bases in between. The library came from the immunoSEQ multiplex PCR assay. For the multiplex PCR, a mixture combining 60 forward primers for TCR Vbeta segments and 13 reverse primers for TCR Jbeta segments was used. Amplification of the CDR3 region of rearranged TCR beta genes was performed with a multiplex PCR assay on genomic DNA. Amplified TCR beta libraries were sequenced as 87-base-pair reads on the Illumina HiSeq System. The published analysis was carried out like this. A later analysis tallied approximately 87 million unique TCR beta chains across the 650 to 750 repertoires, and approximately 11 million of those chains were shared by two or more donors. Raw reads were error-corrected and collapsed into unique sequences by a nearest-neighbor algorithm in which closely related sequences were merged to remove PCR and sequencing errors. V, D and J gene segments were assigned by aligning CDR3 sequences to IMGT reference sequences. Each retained sequence needed at least a six-nucleotide match to both a V gene segment and a J gene segment. A rearrangement was called productive if the CDR3 had no stop codons and remained in frame with V and J, and every other rearrangement was called non-productive. Following IMGT convention, CDR3 was defined as the stretch from the second conserved V-encoded cysteine up to the conserved J-encoded phenylalanine. The earlier analysis of around 640 of the donors excluded sequences that lacked an unambiguous match to a single V gene segment. In an earlier analysis of several hundred of the donors, V segments were called functional above 56.7% productive rearrangements and were called segregating when the between-donor standard deviation exceeded 5%. A statistical classification framework was built for diagnosing cytomegalovirus status from the catalog of TCR beta chain sequences. In a later analysis, V and J genes were assigned by comparing TCR nucleotide sequences against IMGT/GENE-DB human TR gene sequences. Using the TCRdist pipeline, a later analysis assigned CDR3 sequences along with most-parsimonious VDJ recombination scenarios. In a later analysis, each TCR beta chain was defined by its CDR3 amino acid sequence together with its V-gene family, and reads lacking a unique V-gene family were excluded. As a way to deal with suspected cross-contamination and a sequencing artifact, a later analysis dropped nearly 600 nucleotide sequences that were highly shared and had low generation probability. In a later analysis, a clonal expansion index was calculated for each public chain from normalized within-repertoire ranks of inferred template counts. In a later analysis, generation probabilities were computed using a VDJ recombination model fitted to out-of-frame rearrangements, and the results were checked against IGoR. In a later analysis, TCR-TCR, TCR-HLA and TCR-CMV co-occurrence was scored with hypergeometric tests, and a repertoire-size bias correction was applied to TCR pairs. To estimate false discovery rates, a later analysis permuted the HLA or CMV assignments 20 times. In a later analysis, co-occurring TCRs were grouped using DBSCAN, and TCRdist sequence similarity was added for clustering within HLA-allele-positive subsets. Co-occurrence clustering excluded repertoires with fewer than 30,000 or more than 120,000 public chains, plus five with anomalous nucleotide sharing. What TCRdb holds here is the immuneACCESS table cut down to in-frame rearrangements. Part of the clones is not present; checked against another copy, under half of the missing clones reflect an unresolved V gene, and the others are unexplained. That table furnishes V, J and clone size, whereas the DNA furnished D and trimming. The sample has 65,000 or so clones on record, roughly two thirds of them singletons. The top ten clones comprise roughly 3.1% of the sample.

Overall study results and their limits: Assigning TCR associations to individual alleles was difficult when HLA alleles, especially DR and DQ, strongly co-occurred. A later analysis associated approximately 17,000 TCR beta sequences with specific HLA alleles at a false discovery rate of 0.05. Across donors, most TCR sequences were observed very rarely, whereas some public TCRs were present in many individuals. It was suggested by the authors that the approach could potentially be generalized to other disease states and immunological phenotypes. Only TCR beta chains were sequenced in this cohort, and the absence of alpha or paired-chain data limited detectable features. Several of the top co-occurrence clusters appeared to be linked to parvovirus B19, influenza, CMV and Epstein-Barr virus, according to a later analysis. The earlier analysis of a few hundred of the donors excluded fewer than 20 rarely observed V segments, including chromosome 9 orphons, because counts were too low. In vitro tests confirmed that a few of the cytomegalovirus-associated TCR beta chains recognize cytomegalovirus antigens. Sequencing depth was assumed to be roughly uniform across donors in the presence/absence analyses, though that assumption may not hold. Because HLA typing was unavailable for some donors at each locus, only the typed subset was used in association tests. Correlated functional status among segregating V segments might reflect linkage disequilibrium, but an unknown experimental factor could not be ruled out. A further reported finding was that TCR beta sequences accurately predicted the HLA-A and HLA-B alleles for most subjects in the first cohort. The only immune exposure information available for the cohort was CMV serostatus. The classifier was reported to diagnose cytomegalovirus status with high specificity and sensitivity in both the original cohort and the validation cohort. According to a later analysis, most CMV-associated TCR beta chains appeared to be HLA-restricted, and the HLA associations seemed to be driven largely by CMV exposure. An earlier analysis of several hundred of the donors showed that most TCR beta V segments appeared in productive rearrangements either about 87% or about 30% of the time, which broadly matched IMGT annotations. A cluster of highly shared sequence variants was judged likely to be a technical artifact of the sequencing pipeline. In a later genetic analysis, fewer N-insertions in productive TCRs were reported among donors in an Asian-associated ancestry cluster than the roughly 640-donor mean. An association between a missense DCLRE1C variant and V-gene and J-gene trimming of TCR beta chains was found in a later genetic analysis and replicated in an independent cohort. A later analysis found that HLA-associated TCR beta chains were more clonally expanded and had lower generation probabilities than equally common non-associated chains. According to a later analysis, TCR association rates differed among HLA loci, with DRB1 alleles showing the most associated TCRs and HLA-C alleles showing the fewest. The study gave a list of under 200 TCR beta chains associated with cytomegalovirus. Because the 87-base-pair reads could not distinguish some IMGT-functional V segments, including TRBV6-2 and TRBV6-3, those segments were excluded.

The sequencing sample was made of PBMCs. This TCR derives from a man aged 25-45 years in good health and CMV-seronegative. The chain is assembled from TRBV5-5 and TRBJ2-1, with TRBD2 as a weak D call on 7 bases. CDR3 sequence: CASSLDGGPYNEQFF. The DNA is as follows: TGTGCCAGCAGCTTGGACGGGGGGCCCTACAATGAGCAGTTCTTC.